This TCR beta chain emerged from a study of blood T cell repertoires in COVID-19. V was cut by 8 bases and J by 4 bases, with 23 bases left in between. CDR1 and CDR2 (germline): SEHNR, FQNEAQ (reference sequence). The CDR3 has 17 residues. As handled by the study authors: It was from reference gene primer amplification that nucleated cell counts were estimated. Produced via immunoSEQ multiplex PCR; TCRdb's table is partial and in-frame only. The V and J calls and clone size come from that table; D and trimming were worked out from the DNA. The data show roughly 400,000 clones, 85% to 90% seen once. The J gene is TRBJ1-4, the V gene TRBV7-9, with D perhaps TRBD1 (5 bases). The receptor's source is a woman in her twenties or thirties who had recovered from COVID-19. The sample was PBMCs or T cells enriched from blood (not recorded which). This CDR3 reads CASGPGGSVGLNEKLFF. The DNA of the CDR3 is TGTGCCAGCGGTCCGGGGGGGTCCGTGGGCCTTAATGAAAAACTGTTTTTT.